This T cell receptor (beta chain) emerged from a study of blood T cell repertoires in COVID-19. Study details: Italy, Spain and the United States were the sources of the convalescent and acute COVID-19 samples. Nucleic acid was either cDNA or gDNA, and it came from T cells, B-cell-depleted T cells, or PBMCs.

Germline CDR1 and CDR2: MGHRA and YSYEKL. This CDR3 has 14 amino acids. The trim removed 4 bases at V and 4 bases at J, leaving 7 bases unmatched. Original processing notes: Quantification of nucleated cells was approximated via reference gene primer amplification. Generated by immunoSEQ multiplex PCR, the TCRdb table keeps only in-frame clones and is missing some. The DNA was the basis for D and trimming; V, J and clone size are from that table. The data show under 65,000 clones, roughly 87% seen once. The source material was peripheral blood. The receptor comes from a woman aged 55 to 70 with acute or convalescent COVID-19. This chain links TRBV4-1 with TRBJ2-7, with 7 bases lining up with TRBD1. In DNA form, the CDR3 reads TGCGCCAGCAGCCTCCTGACAGGGTCGTACGAGCAGTACTTC. Translation: CASSLLTGSYEQYF.